This TCR beta chain was recorded in a study of OX40 agonist ivuxolimab in advanced cancers. Study in general: Three patients, one with hepatocellular carcinoma and two with cutaneous melanoma, achieved partial responses.

Blood samples were obtained at baseline, cycle 4 day 1, and cycle 7 day 1. Deletions cut 0 bases from V and 2 bases from J, with 11 bases between. Germline V gene data show CDR1 as MGHRA and CDR2 as YSYEKL. There are 15 residues in the CDR3. Only in-frame clones appear in the TCRdb table, and some are missing; sequencing was by immunoSEQ multiplex PCR. The data show approximately 15,000 clones, around 80% seen once. This receptor was taken from an adult with an advanced solid tumor such as melanoma, head and neck, liver or kidney cancer. V is TRBV4-1 and J is TRBJ2-7; D might be TRBD2 (5 bases). The sample in question was CD4+ or CD8+ T cells sorted from blood, obtained in a trial of the OX40 agonist ivuxolimab. The CDR3 spells CASSQDVLATYEQYF. In DNA form, the CDR3 reads TGCGCCAGCAGCCAAGATGTATTAGCGACCTACGAGCAGTACTTC.